One and the same sample provided the 23 T cell receptor beta chains below, sequenced in a study of cytomegalovirus exposure and HLA in healthy donors. It was with 60 Vbeta and 13 Jbeta primers that the PCR ran. Clones were sequenced by immunoSEQ multiplex PCR, and TCRdb holds only the in-frame ones, with some missing. The top ten clones hold roughly 7.7% of a sample with under 100,000 clones, more than 65% of them seen once. Input material: PBMCs. Source of these receptors: a human donor in good health.

The chain uses TRBV7-9 and TRBJ1-2; D is perhaps TRBD1 (5 bases). The CDR3 has 16 residues. Trimming took off 1 base at V and 8 bases at J, with 20 bases between the two ends. Germline CDR1 reads SEHNR; CDR2 reads FQNEAQ (reference sequence). This chain's CDR3 is CASSLDFSAGPFGYTF. DNA of the CDR3: TGTGCCAGCAGCTTAGATTTCTCCGCAGGGCCCTTCGGCTACACCTTC.

This clone was detected a few times. The chain recombines TRBV27 with TRBJ1-1, with D maybe TRBD1 (6 bases). Trimming shortened V by 3 bases and J by 5 bases, and 13 bases separated the two germline ends. This CDR3 has 14 amino acids. CDR1 and CDR2 (germline): MNHEY, SMNVEV (reference sequence). The CDR3 DNA sequence: TGTGCCAGCAGTTTGGTCTGGGGGCGAACTGAAGCTTTCTTT. Amino acids: CASSLVWGRTEAFF.

The chain carries TRBV29-1 and TRBJ1-2; maybe TRBD1 (5 bases). Per germline, CDR1 SQVTM and CDR2 ANQGSEA. The CDR3 sequence is 14 residues long. V gave up 3 bases and J gave up 0 bases, with 11 bases separating them. For the CDR3, the DNA is TGCAGCGTTGATGGAACAGGACCTAACTATGGCTACACCTTC. Protein sequence: CSVDGTGPNYGYTF.

This clone was picked up one time. The rearrangement links TRBV5-1 to TRBJ1-6; 10 bases fit TRBD1. The V gene end was trimmed by 2 bases and the J gene end by 6 bases; junction bases not matched to a gene: 2. CDR1 and CDR2 (germline): SGHRS, YFSETQ. The CDR3 has 15 residues. In DNA, the CDR3 is TGCGCCAGCAGCTTCGACAGGGGGCTTAATTCACCCCTCCACTTT. Translation gives CASSFDRGLNSPLHF.

The chain joins TRBV11-2 to TRBJ2-5; TRBD2 aligns across 7 bases. Germline V gene data show CDR1 as SGHAT and CDR2 as FQNNGV. V was clipped by 3 bases and J by 5 bases; unmatched bases: 9. The length of the CDR3 is 15 residues. The CDR3 nucleotides read TGTGCCAGCAGCTTTGTTCCGACTAGCCGCGAGACCCAGTACTTC. Protein sequence: CASSFVPTSRETQYF.

The J gene is TRBJ1-2, the V gene TRBV19; D ambiguous. The CDR3 has 13 amino acids. Germline V CDR1 and CDR2: LNHDA, SQIVND (reference sequence). The V end was cut by 3 bases, the J end by 3 bases, with 8 bases between. In nucleotides, the CDR3 is TGTGCCAGTAGTATCCTTTCCGACTATGGCTACACCTTC. Its translation is CASSILSDYGYTF.

The rearrangement links TRBV6-1 to TRBJ1-1; TRBD1 aligns across 10 bases. The CDR3 has 16 residues. Germline V gene lookup returns CDR1 MNHNS and CDR2 SASEGT. The V gene end was trimmed by 4 bases and the J gene end by 2 bases; junction bases not matched to a gene: 7. Here the CDR3 DNA reads TGTGCCAGCAGTGGGGACAGGGGAGGAAGTAACACTGAAGCTTTCTTT. Its protein product is CASSGDRGGSNTEAFF.

The rearrangement joins TRBV5-4 to TRBJ2-7, with 7 bases identical to TRBD1. Germline loops: CDR1 SGHNT, CDR2 YYREEE (reference sequence). CDR3 length: 14 amino acids. The V segment lost 4 bases and the J segment 6 bases; nucleotides outside the gene matches: 10. CDR3 loop: CASSAHRTGCEQYF. In nucleotides, the CDR3 is TGTGCCAGCAGCGCCCATCGGACAGGCTGCGAGCAGTACTTC.

J is TRBJ2-4 and V is TRBV15; a possible D gene is TRBD2 (6 bases). The CDR3 extends over 15 amino acids. Germline assignment: CDR1 LNHNV and CDR2 YYDKDF (reference sequence). Trimming removed 1 base at V and 6 bases at J, with 13 bases between. The CDR3 here is CATSRVRRGVNIQYF. The CDR3 bases are TGTGCCACCAGCAGAGTTCGGCGCGGGGTAAACATTCAGTACTTC.

The chain employs TRBV5-6 and TRBJ1-2, with 7 bases matching TRBD1. Germline V gives CDR1 SGHDT, CDR2 YYEEEE. CDR3 length: 13 amino acids. With 4 bases clipped from V and 4 bases from J, the junction kept 4 bases outside the gene matches. CDR3 DNA sequence: TGTGCCAGCAGCCGACAGGGCGGCTATGGCTACACCTTC. As protein: CASSRQGGYGYTF.

The chain uses TRBV5-1 and TRBJ2-2; 9 positions agree with TRBD2. The germline V gene has CDR1 SGHRS and CDR2 YFSETQ. This CDR3 contains 16 residues. V trimming: 4 bases; J trimming: 5 bases; junction bases outside the gene matches: 9. The CDR3 reads CASSPRGAGGTGELFF. The CDR3 DNA sequence: TGCGCCAGCAGCCCCAGGGGAGCGGGAGGAACCGGGGAGCTGTTTTTT.

The rearrangement joins TRBV19 to TRBJ1-1, with D hard to call. V shed 7 bases and J shed 3 bases, with 12 bases lying between them. CDR3 size: 13 residues. The germline V gene encodes CDR1 LNHDA and CDR2 SQIVND (reference sequence). This chain's CDR3 is CASNRVSDTEAFF. The CDR3 DNA reads TGTGCCAGTAATCGGGTGTCGGACACTGAAGCTTTCTTT.

The chain combines TRBV18 with TRBJ2-7; 8 bases are a match to TRBD1. Germline V gene sequence: CDR1 KGHSH, CDR2 LQKENI. With V trimmed by 5 bases and J by 2 bases, 11 bases remained unmatched. This CDR3 has 16 amino acids. Here the CDR3 reads CASSALGTGLTYEQYF. CDR3 in DNA: TGTGCCAGCTCAGCACTAGGGACAGGTCTCACCTACGAGCAGTACTTC.

V is TRBV27 and J is TRBJ1-5, with TRBD1 matching 7 bases. The ends lost 5 bases at V and 7 bases at J; junction bases unmatched: 11. This CDR3 contains 15 residues. Germline V CDR1 and CDR2: MNHEY, SMNVEV (reference sequence). CDR3 DNA sequence: TGTGCCAGCAGTCCATTCAGGGGGTTTGTGCAGCCCCAGCATTTT. Its translation is CASSPFRGFVQPQHF.

This clone showed up just a few times. V gene TRBV5-1 combines with J gene TRBJ2-3, with no clear D. The CDR3 extends over 11 amino acids. Trimming removed 3 bases at V and 4 bases at J, with 3 bases between. Germline-derived CDR1 and CDR2 are SGHRS and YFSETQ. The CDR3: CASSSADTQYF. The CDR3 region has the DNA TGCGCCAGCAGCTCGGCAGATACGCAGTATTTT.

This clone was observed a few times. The V and J genes are TRBV5-1 and TRBJ1-1; TRBD1 might be the D (5 bases). V was shortened by 4 bases and J by 5 bases, with 15 bases between the two germline ends. Germline V lookup: CDR1 SGHRS, CDR2 YFSETQ. The CDR3 is made up of 14 amino acids. The CDR3 DNA sequence: TGCGCCAGCAGCCAGCGGGACGGCCTGACTGAAGCTTTCTTT. Translating gives CASSQRDGLTEAFF. The full variable domain, with the rest looked up from reference TRBV5-1 and TRBJ1-1, is KAGVTQTPRYLIKTRGQQVTLSCSPISGHRSVSWYQQTPGQGLQFLFEYFSETQRNKGNFPGRFSGRQFSNSRSEMNVSTLELGDSALYLCASSQRDGLTEAFFGQGTRLTVV.

V is TRBV19 and J is TRBJ1-2; D is perhaps TRBD1 (5 bases). This CDR3 comprises 16 residues. Germline CDR1 reads LNHDA; CDR2 reads SQIVND (reference sequence). V lost 5 bases, J lost 2 bases, and 18 bases lay in between. The CDR3 DNA reads TGTGCCAGTAGTTCCGCTGAACAGGATGGGAACTATGGCTACACCTTC. Its translation is CASSSAEQDGNYGYTF.

Only one count was recorded for this clone. The chain uses TRBV1 and TRBJ1-5; TRBD1 is the table's D call and was not checked against the DNA. TRBV1 represents a pseudogene. The CDR3 extends over 15 amino acids. The CDR3, as DNA: TGCACCAGCAGCCAAGGGACAGGGACCAATCAGCCCCAGCATTTT. Translation gives CTSSQGTGTNQPQHF.

The chain carries TRBV13 and TRBJ1-2, with 10 positions matching TRBD1. V trimming: 5 bases; J trimming: 8 bases; junction bases outside the gene matches: 11. The germline gives CDR1 PRHDT, CDR2 FYEKMQ (reference sequence). The CDR3 extends over 15 amino acids. Here the CDR3 reads CASSTSETGGEGYTF. The DNA of the CDR3 is TGTGCCAGCAGCACCTCCGAGACAGGGGGCGAGGGCTACACCTTC.

The CDR3 region is CASSRDSTNRAEAFF. CDR3 sequence (DNA): TGTGCCAGCAGCCGGGACAGTACCAACCGAGCTGAAGCTTTCTTT. The rearrangement links TRBV5-4 to TRBJ1-1; 7 bases are a match to TRBD1. Losses at the gene ends were 4 bases for V and 6 bases for J; bases not matched to a gene: 12. CDR1 SGHNT and CDR2 YYREEE come from the germline V gene (reference sequence). This CDR3 comprises 15 residues.

CDR3 in amino acids: CASSDPQGRETQYF. As DNA, the CDR3 is TGTGCCAGCAGTGATCCACAGGGGAGGGAGACCCAGTACTTC. This rearrangement joins TRBV25-1 to TRBJ2-5; a weak D match, TRBD1 (7 bases). V was trimmed by 3 bases and J by 5 bases, leaving 13 bases between them. Germline CDR1 and CDR2: MGHDK and SYGVNS. The CDR3 loop spans 14 amino acids. The full variable domain, in which reference TRBV25-1 and TRBJ2-5 provide the parts outside the CDR3, is EADIYQTPRYLVIGTGKKITLECSQTMGHDKMYWYQQDPGMELHLIHYSYGVNSTEKGDLSSESTVSRIRTEHFPLTLESARPSHTSQYLCASSDPQGRETQYFGPGTRLLVL.

The chain joins TRBV19 to TRBJ1-1, with D unresolved. V was trimmed by 4 bases and J by 5 bases, leaving 11 bases between them. The CDR3 spans 13 residues. Germline V lookup: CDR1 LNHDA, CDR2 SQIVND (reference sequence). The CDR3: CASSTLRGTEAFF. Here the CDR3 DNA reads TGTGCCAGTAGTACCTTACGAGGGACTGAAGCTTTCTTT.

V usage is TRBV6-6 and J usage is TRBJ2-5; 7 nucleotides align to TRBD2. V shed 0 bases and J 2 bases; nucleotides not matched to a gene: 6. The V gene's germline CDR1 is MNHNY and CDR2 SVGAGI (reference sequence). The CDR3 contains 16 residues. CDR3 bases: TGTGCCAGCAGTTACTCGGAGAGCGGGGTACAAGAGACCCAGTACTTC. It is translated as CASSYSESGVQETQYF.